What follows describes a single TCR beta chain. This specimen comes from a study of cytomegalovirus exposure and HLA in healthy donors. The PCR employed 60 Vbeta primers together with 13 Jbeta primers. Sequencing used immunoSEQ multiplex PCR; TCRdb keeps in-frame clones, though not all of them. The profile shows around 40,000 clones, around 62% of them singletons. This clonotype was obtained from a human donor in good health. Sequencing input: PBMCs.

In DNA, the CDR3 is TGTGCCAGCTCCCCCCTCGGGCTAGCGGCCTCCTACGAGCAGTACTTC. Its protein product is CASSPLGLAASYEQYF. V usage is TRBV18 and J usage is TRBJ2-7; 7 nucleotides match TRBD2. V was clipped by 6 bases and J by 0 bases; unmatched bases: 11. The germline V gene encodes CDR1 KGHSH and CDR2 LQKENI. The CDR3 is 16 residues long.